These T cell receptor beta chains were read from a single sample in a study of OX40 agonist ivuxolimab in advanced cancers. Measured with immunoSEQ multiplex PCR; TCRdb has only the in-frame clones, and not every one. The table shows some 100,000 clones, with over 75% occurring only once. Here the sequenced sample was CD4+ or CD8+ T cells sorted from blood, taken in a trial of the OX40 agonist ivuxolimab. The receptors come from an adult with an advanced solid tumor such as melanoma, head and neck, liver or kidney cancer. CDR3s leave out the opening cysteine and the closing phenylalanine or tryptophan. The order of the fields is J gene, V gene, CDR3 protein.

TRBJ2-1,TRBV6-1,ASTTSGSIRNEQF
TRBJ2-3,TRBV18,ASSPSGTGTDTQY
TRBJ1-1,TRBV6-5,ASSYSGEWSTEAF
TRBJ2-1,TRBV7-8,ASSLTTFYNEQF
TRBJ1-5,TRBV7-2,ASSSVGATDSNQPQH
TRBJ2-1,TRBV28,ASSRSSGLGTILNEQF
TRBJ2-7,TRBV28,ASSPPAGIRSYEQY
TRBJ1-1,TRBV2,ASSEIIRDSRAF
TRBJ2-1,TRBV7-2,ASSLGSLAGYNEQF
TRBJ2-1,TRBV21-1,ASSKGKRASSYNEQF
TRBJ2-5,TRBV11-3,ASSLGLAGAETQY
TRBJ2-7,TRBV5-1,ASSSDRGEQY
TRBJ1-1,TRBV6-1,ASNSRQGENTEAF
TRBJ2-3,TRBV7-3,ASSLKPPQRLSTDTQY
TRBJ2-3,TRBV27,ASSARTSGGPDTQY
TRBJ2-3,TRBV6-1,ASTREDTQY
TRBJ2-5,TRBV9,ASSVGASGLGMETQY
TRBJ1-3,TRBV18,ASSPQGEGNTIY
TRBJ1-1,TRBV18,ASSPPTGALTEAF
TRBJ1-5,TRBV27,ASSLGQGGNQPQH
TRBJ2-1,TRBV18,ASSSASGYEQF
TRBJ2-7,TRBV7-9,ASSLATSGSNLD
TRBJ2-1,TRBV18,ASSPVRSEQF
TRBJ2-3,TRBV7-9,ASSLGRTTVTDTQY
TRBJ2-1,TRBV9,ASSPQTERSEQF
TRBJ2-1,TRBV18,ASSPPDRLNEQF
TRBJ2-7,TRBV19,ASRLAVGTGYEQY
TRBJ2-7,TRBV7-8,ASSLLPGAYEQY
TRBJ1-3,TRBV23-1,ASSQSSRQRSSGNTIY
TRBJ1-2,TRBV18,ASSPPGRGYT
TRBJ1-2,TRBV25-1,ASTPGKGRGYGYT
TRBJ2-7,TRBV7-8,ASSLAGTQRGQY
TRBJ2-7,TRBV6-4,APTEAGPRTSGGYEQY
TRBJ2-2,TRBV7-9,ASSLASGTGELF
TRBJ2-7,TRBV27,ASSFDRDGEQY
.,TRBV2,ASSLGRSYEQY
TRBJ2-3,TRBV2,ASSPLDTQY
TRBJ1-1,TRBV7-9,ASRGRDLNTEAF
TRBJ2-5,TRBV4-1,ASSHSGQGQETQY
TRBJ2-3,TRBV7-9,ASRRELVTDTQY
TRBJ2-2,TRBV18,ASSPGPITGELF
TRBJ2-3,TRBV5-8,ASSNGLARGTDTQY
TRBJ2-1,TRBV7-3,ASSLTHQGLAGGRGRINEQF
TRBJ2-1,TRBV30,AWSAGDWLGPRPNEQF